Presented here are 3 T cell receptor beta chains from one specimen sequenced in a study of OX40 agonist ivuxolimab in advanced cancers. This table comes from immunoSEQ multiplex PCR, and its TCRdb copy is limited to in-frame clones, with some not included. The sample yields some 86,000 clones, 90% seen once. Source: CD4+ or CD8+ T cells sorted from blood, taken in a trial of the OX40 agonist ivuxolimab. The source is an adult with an advanced solid tumor such as melanoma, head and neck, liver or kidney cancer.

V is TRBV2 and J is TRBJ1-1; 9 nucleotides match TRBD1. From germline, CDR1 is SNHLY and CDR2 FYNNEI. The CDR3 is made up of 18 amino acids. V dropped 7 bases and J dropped 0; count of bases not matched to a gene: 15. This CDR3 reads CASTERGTGRGLNTEAFF. CDR3 coding DNA: TGTGCCAGCACCGAGAGGGGGACAGGGAGGGGATTGAACACTGAAGCTTTCTTT.

As regards this clone: Other DNA sequences in this specimen translate into the identical CDR3. The chain uses TRBV5-1 and TRBJ1-1, with a weak D call TRBD1 (5 bases). The CDR3 spans 15 residues. V was shortened by 4 bases and J by 3 bases, with 16 bases between the two germline ends. Germline V gene sequence: CDR1 SGHRS, CDR2 YFSETQ. CDR3 residues: CASSEGTGRYTEAFF. CDR3 DNA sequence: TGCGCCAGCAGCGAGGGGACGGGTAGATACACTGAAGCTTTCTTT.

This chain uses TRBV28 with TRBJ2-3; D possibly corresponds to TRBD1 (6 bases). Germline V gene data show CDR1 as MDHEN and CDR2 as SYDVKM. The ends were cut back, 5 bases at V and 0 bases at J, with 18 bases in the middle. The CDR3 loop spans 17 amino acids. The CDR3 protein is CASSPQLVGGSTDTQYF. CDR3 coding DNA: TGTGCCAGCAGTCCCCAACTGGTAGGGGGAAGCACAGATACGCAGTATTTT.